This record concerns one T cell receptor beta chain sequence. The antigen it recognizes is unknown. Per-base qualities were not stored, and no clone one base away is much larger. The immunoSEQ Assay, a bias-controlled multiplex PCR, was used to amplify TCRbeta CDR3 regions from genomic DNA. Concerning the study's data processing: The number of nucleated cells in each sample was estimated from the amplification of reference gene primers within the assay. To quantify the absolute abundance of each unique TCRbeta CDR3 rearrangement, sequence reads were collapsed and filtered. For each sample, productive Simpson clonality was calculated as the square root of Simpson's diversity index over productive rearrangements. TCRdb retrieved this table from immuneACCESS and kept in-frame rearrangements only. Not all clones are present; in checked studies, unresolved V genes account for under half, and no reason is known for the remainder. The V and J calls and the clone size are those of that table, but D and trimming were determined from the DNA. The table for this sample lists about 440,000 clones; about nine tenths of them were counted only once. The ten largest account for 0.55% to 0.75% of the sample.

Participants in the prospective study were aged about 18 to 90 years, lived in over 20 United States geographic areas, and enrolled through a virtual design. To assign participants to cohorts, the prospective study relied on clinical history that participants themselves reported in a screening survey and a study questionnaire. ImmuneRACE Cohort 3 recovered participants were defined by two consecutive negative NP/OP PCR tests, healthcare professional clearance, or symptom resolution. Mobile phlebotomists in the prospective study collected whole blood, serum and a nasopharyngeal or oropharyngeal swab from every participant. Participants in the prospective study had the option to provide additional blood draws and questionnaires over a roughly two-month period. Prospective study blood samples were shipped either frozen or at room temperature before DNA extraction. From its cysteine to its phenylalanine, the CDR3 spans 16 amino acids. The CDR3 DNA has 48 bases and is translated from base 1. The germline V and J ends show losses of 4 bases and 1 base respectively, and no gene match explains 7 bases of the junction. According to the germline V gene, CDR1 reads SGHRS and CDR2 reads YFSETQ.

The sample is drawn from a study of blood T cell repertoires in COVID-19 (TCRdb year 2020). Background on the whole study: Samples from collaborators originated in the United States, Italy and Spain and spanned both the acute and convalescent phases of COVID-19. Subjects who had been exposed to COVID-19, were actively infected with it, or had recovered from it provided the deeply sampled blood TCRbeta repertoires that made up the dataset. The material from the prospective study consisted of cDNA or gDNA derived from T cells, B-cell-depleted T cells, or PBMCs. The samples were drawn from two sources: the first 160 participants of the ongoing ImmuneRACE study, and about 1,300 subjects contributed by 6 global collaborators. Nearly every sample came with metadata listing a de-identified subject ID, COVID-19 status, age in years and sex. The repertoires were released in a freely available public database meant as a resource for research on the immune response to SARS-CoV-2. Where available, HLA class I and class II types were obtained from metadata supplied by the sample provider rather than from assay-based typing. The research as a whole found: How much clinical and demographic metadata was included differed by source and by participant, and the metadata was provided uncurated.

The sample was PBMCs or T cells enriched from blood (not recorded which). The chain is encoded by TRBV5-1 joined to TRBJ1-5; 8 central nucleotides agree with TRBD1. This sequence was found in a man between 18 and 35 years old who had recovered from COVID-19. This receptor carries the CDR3 CASSPTDRGSNQPQHF. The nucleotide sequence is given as TGCGCCAGCAGCCCAACCGACAGGGGAAGCAATCAGCCCCAGCATTTT.